The T cell receptor beta chain described here comes from a study of CD8+ T cells in alopecia areata. General study findings and limits: Uncertainty about whether baseline CD8+ expansion is linked to response remains, with one nonresponder. Expanded CD8+ clones among the top 100, and scalp clonality, were significantly decreased by tofacitinib. The study found higher clonality in lesional than normal scalp, especially in alopecia totalis/universalis.

Treatment given: oral pan-JAK inhibitor, 5-10 mg twice daily. V was pared by 4 bases and J by 0 bases, with 9 bases between. This CDR3 contains 14 residues. Germline V CDR1 and CDR2: SGHTA, FQGNSA. TCR sequencing used cDNA made by reverse transcription of extracted RNA. The table came from immunoSEQ multiplex PCR; TCRdb's copy has only in-frame clones and leaves some out. The data contain more than 90,000 clones, around three fifths of them singletons. As to this clone: Its antigen is not identified.

The V call is TRBV7-2, the J call TRBJ2-5; weak D call: TRBD2 (6 bases). The input for sequencing was CD8+ T cells sorted from blood, taken at week 24, from a patient treated with tofacitinib. This clonotype originated in a human donor with alopecia areata. Here the CDR3 reads CASSSRDYQETQYF. The CDR3 nucleotides read TGTGCCAGCAGCTCCCGGGACTACCAAGAGACCCAGTACTTC.